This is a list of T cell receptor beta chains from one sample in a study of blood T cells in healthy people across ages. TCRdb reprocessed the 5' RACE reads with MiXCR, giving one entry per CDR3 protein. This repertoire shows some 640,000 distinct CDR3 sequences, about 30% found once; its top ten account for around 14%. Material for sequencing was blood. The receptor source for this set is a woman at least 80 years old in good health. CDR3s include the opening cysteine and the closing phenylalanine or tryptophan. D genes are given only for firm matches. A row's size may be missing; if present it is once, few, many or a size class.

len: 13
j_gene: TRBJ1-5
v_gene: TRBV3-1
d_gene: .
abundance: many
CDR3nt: TGTGCCAGCAGCCAAGTTAGCAATCAGCCCCAGCATTTT
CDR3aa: CASSQVSNQPQHF

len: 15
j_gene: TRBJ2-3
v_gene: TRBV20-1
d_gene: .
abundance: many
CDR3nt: TGCAGTGCTAGAGATAGTACGACTAGCACAGATACGCAGTATTTT
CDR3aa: CSARDSTTSTDTQYF

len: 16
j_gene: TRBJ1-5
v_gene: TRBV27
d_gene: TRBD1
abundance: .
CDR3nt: TGTGCCAGCAGTCCAGACAGGGTTTGGGGCAATCAGCCCCAGCATTTT
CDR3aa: CASSPDRVWGNQPQHF

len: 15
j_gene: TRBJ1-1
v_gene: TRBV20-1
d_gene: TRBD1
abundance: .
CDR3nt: TGCAGTGCTAGAACAGGGGTCGGAGATTACACTGAAGCTTTCTTT
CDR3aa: CSARTGVGDYTEAFF

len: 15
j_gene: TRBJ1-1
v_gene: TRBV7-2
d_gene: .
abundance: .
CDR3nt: TGTGCCAGCAGCTTAGGGGACTTTCGGGGGACTGAAGCTTTCTTT
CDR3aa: CASSLGDFRGTEAFF

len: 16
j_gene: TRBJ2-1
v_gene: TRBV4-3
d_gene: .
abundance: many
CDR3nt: TGCGCCAGCAGCCAGGGGGGCCTGAGCTCCTACAATGAGCAGTTCTTC
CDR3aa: CASSQGGLSSYNEQFF

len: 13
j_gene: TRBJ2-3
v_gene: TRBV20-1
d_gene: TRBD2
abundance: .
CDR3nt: TGCAGTTCTTCTAGCGGGTCCACAGATACGCAGTATTTT
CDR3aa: CSSSSGSTDTQYF

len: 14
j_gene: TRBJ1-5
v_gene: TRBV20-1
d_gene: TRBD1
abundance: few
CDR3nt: TGCAGTGCTGGACGACAGGGGGAACATCAGCCCCAGCATTTT
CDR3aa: CSAGRQGEHQPQHF

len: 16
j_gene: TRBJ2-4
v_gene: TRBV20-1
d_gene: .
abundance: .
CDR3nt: TGCAGTGCTAGTCTGTCAGGGGGGCTAGGAAGAAACATTCAGTACTTC
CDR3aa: CSASLSGGLGRNIQYF

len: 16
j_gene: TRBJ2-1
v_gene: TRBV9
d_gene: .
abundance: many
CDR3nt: TGTGCCAGCAGCGTAGGTAGTAGCGGTTACTACAATGAGCAGTTCTTC
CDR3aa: CASSVGSSGYYNEQFF

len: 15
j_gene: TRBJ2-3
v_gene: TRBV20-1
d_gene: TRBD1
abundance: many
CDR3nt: TGCAGTGCTAACCCCGGACAGGGGGGAACAGATACGCAGTATTTT
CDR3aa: CSANPGQGGTDTQYF

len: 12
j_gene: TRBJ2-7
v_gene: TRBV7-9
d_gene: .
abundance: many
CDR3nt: TGTGCCAGCAGCTTAGCGTCCATTGAGCAGTACTTC
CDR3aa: CASSLASIEQYF

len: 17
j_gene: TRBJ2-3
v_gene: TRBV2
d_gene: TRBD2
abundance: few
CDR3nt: TGTGCCAGCAGTGGGGGCCGGACTAGCGGGGGCACAGATACGCAGTATTTT
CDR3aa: CASSGGRTSGGTDTQYF

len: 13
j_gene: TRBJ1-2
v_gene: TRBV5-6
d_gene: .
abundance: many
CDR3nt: TGTGCCAGCTCACCCGACAGATACTATGGCTACACCTTC
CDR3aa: CASSPDRYYGYTF

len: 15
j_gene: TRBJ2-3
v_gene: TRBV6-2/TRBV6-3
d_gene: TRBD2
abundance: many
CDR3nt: TGTGCCAGCAGTAACGGGGGACTAGCCGGTGCGGCGCAGTATTTT
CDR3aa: CASSNGGLAGAAQYF

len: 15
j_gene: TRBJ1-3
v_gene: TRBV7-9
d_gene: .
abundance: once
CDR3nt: TGTGCCAGCAGCCCGGTAGGGGGCTCTGGAAACACCATATATTTT
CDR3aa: CASSPVGGSGNTIYF

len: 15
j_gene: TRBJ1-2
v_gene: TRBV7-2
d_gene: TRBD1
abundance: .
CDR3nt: TGTGTCAGCAGCCCTGGACAGGGAGCTAACTATGGCTACACCTTC
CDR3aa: CVSSPGQGANYGYTF

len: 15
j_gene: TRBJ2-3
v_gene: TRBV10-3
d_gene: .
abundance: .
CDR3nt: TGTGCCATCAGTGGGTCTCCGGCTCTGGCAGATACGCAGTATTTT
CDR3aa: CAISGSPALADTQYF

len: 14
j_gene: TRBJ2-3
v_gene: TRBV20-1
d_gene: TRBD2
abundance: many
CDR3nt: TGCAGTGCTGTAGCGGGGGGGCCCCCAGATACGCAGTATTTT
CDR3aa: CSAVAGGPPDTQYF

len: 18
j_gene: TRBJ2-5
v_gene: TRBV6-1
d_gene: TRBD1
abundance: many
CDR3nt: TGTGCCAGCAGTGAAGCATGGCTATCCCGGGACAGGGGGGAGACCCAGTACTTC
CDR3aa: CASSEAWLSRDRGETQYF

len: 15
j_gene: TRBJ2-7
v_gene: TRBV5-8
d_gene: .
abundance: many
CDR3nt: TGTGCCAGCAGCCGCGGGACTGCTTTTTCCTACGAGCAGTACTTC
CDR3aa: CASSRGTAFSYEQYF

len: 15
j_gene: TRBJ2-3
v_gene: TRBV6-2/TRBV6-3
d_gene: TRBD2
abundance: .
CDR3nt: TGTGCCAGCAGATGTAGCGGGGGGGGCACAGATACGCAGTATTTT
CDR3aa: CASRCSGGGTDTQYF

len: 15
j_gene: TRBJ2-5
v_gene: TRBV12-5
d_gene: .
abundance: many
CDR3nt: TGTGCTAGTGGTTTCTCAGGGGTTCTCCAAGAGACCCAGTACTTC
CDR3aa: CASGFSGVLQETQYF

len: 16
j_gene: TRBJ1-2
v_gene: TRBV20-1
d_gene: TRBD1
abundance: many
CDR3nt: TGCAGTGTTAATGAAGTTTACAGGGGTTCCAACTATGGCTACACCTTC
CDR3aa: CSVNEVYRGSNYGYTF

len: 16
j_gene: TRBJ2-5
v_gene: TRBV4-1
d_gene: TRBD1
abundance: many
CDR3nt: TGCGCCAGCAGCCAAGAACCGGACAGGCTACAAGAGACCCAGTACTTC
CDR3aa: CASSQEPDRLQETQYF

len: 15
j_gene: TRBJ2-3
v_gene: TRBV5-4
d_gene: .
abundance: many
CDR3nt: TGTGCCAGCAGCTTGTGGGCGGTTAGCACAGATACGCAGTATTTT
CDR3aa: CASSLWAVSTDTQYF

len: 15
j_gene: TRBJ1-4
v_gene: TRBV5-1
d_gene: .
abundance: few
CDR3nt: TGCGCCAGCAGCCAAGTCGGAGGGTTCAATGAAAAACTGTTTTTT
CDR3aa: CASSQVGGFNEKLFF

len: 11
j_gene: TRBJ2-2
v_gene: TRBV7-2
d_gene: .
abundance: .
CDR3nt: TGTGCCAGCAGCTTCCACCGGGAGCTGTTTTTT
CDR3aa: CASSFHRELFF

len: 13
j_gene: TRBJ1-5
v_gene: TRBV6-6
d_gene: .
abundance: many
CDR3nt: TGTGCCAGCACCCCTGATATCCCTCAGCCCCAGCATTTT
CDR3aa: CASTPDIPQPQHF

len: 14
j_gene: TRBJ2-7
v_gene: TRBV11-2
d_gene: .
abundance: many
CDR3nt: TGTGCCAGCAGCTTGAGGGAAAAGGCGTACGAGCAGTACTTC
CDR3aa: CASSLREKAYEQYF

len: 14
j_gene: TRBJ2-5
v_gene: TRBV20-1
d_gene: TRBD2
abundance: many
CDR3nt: TGCAGTGCTAGAGTCGTAGCGGGGCAAGAGACCCAGTACTTC
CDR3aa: CSARVVAGQETQYF

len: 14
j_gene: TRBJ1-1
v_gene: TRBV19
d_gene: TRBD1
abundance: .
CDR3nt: TGTGCCAGTAGTCGCCGACAGGGGGACACTGAAGCTTTCTTT
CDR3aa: CASSRRQGDTEAFF